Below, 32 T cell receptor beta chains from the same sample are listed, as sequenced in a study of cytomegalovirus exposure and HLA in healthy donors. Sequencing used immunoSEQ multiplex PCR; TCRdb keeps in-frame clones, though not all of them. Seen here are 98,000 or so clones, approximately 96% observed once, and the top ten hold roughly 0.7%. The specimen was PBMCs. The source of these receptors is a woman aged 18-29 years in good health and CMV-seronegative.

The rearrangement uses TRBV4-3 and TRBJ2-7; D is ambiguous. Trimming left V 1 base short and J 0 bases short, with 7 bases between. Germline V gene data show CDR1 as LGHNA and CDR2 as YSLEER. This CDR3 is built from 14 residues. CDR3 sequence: CASSQGYSSYEQYF. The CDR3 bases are TGCGCCAGCAGCCAAGGCTACAGCTCCTACGAGCAGTACTTC.

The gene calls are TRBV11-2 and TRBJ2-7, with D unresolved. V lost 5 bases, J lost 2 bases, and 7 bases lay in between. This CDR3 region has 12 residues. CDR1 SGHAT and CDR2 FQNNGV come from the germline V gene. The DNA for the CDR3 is TGTGCCAGCAGCCTAATGACCTACGAGCAGTACTTC. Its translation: CASSLMTYEQYF.

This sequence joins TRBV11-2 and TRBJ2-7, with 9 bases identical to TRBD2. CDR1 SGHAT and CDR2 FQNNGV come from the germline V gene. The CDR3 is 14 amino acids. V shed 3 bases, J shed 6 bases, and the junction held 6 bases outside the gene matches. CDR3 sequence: CASSLGSGGPEQYF. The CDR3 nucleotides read TGTGCCAGCAGCTTGGGTAGCGGGGGCCCCGAGCAGTACTTC.

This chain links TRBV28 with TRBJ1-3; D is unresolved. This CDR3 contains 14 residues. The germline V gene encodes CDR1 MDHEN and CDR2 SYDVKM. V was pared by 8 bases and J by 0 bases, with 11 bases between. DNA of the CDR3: TGTGCCAGCGGTCTGGGGAGCTCTGGAAACACCATATATTTT. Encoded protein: CASGLGSSGNTIYF.

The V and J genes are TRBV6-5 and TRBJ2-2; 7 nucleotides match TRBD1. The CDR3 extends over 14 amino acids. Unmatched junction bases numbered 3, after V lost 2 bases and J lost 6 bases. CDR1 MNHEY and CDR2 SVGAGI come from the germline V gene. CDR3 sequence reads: CASSYGDRAGELFF. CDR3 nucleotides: TGTGCCAGCAGTTACGGCGACAGGGCCGGGGAGCTGTTTTTT.

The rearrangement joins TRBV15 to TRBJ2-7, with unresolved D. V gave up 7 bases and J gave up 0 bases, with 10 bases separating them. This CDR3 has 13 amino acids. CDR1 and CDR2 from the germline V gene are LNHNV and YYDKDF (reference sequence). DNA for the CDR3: TGTGCCACCACGTTCGGGTACTCCTACGAGCAGTACTTC. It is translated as CATTFGYSYEQYF. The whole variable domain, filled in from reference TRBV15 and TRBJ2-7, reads DAMVIQNPRYQVTQFGKPVTLSCSQTLNHNVMYWYQQKSSQAPKLLFHYYDKDFNNEADTPDNFQSRRPNTSFCFLDIRSPGLGDTAMYLCATTFGYSYEQYFGPGTRLTVT.

CDR3 nucleotide sequence: TGTGCCAGCAGCTCTCAGAAACAGGGACGATTGAACACTGAAGCTTTCTTT. It yields the protein CASSSQKQGRLNTEAFF. The gene calls are TRBV11-2 and TRBJ1-1; D perhaps matches TRBD1 (6 bases). Germline values: CDR1 SGHAT, CDR2 FQNNGV. V was shortened by 4 bases and J by 0 bases, with 18 bases between the two germline ends. This CDR3 comprises 17 residues.

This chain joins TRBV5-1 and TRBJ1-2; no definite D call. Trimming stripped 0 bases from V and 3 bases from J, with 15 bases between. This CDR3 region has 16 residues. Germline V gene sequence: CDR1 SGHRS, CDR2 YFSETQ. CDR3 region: CASSLEAYSGDYGYTF. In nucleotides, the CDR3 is TGCGCCAGCAGCTTGGAAGCATACTCCGGGGACTATGGCTACACCTTC. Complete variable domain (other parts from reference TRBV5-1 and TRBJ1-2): KAGVTQTPRYLIKTRGQQVTLSCSPISGHRSVSWYQQTPGQGLQFLFEYFSETQRNKGNFPGRFSGRQFSNSRSEMNVSTLELGDSALYLCASSLEAYSGDYGYTFGSGTRLTVV.

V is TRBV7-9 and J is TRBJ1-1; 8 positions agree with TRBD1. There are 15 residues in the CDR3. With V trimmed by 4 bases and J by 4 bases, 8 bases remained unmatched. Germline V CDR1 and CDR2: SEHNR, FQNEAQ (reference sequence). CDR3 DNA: TGTGCCAGCAGCTCCCGGGACAGGCTGATCACTGAAGCTTTCTTT. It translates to CASSSRDRLITEAFF.

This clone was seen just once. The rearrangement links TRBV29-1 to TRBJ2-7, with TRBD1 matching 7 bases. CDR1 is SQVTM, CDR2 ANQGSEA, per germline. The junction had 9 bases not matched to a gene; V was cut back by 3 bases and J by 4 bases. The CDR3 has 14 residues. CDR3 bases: TGCAGCGTTGACAGTAACGAGGGGGCATACGAGCAGTACTTC. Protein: CSVDSNEGAYEQYF.

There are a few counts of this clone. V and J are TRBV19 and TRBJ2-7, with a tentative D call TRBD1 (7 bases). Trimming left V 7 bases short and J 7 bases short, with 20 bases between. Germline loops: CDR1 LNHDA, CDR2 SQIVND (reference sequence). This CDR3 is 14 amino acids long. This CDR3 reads CASTTGRWSEEQYF. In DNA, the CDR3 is TGTGCCAGTACGACAGGGAGGTGGTCGGAGGAGCAGTACTTC.

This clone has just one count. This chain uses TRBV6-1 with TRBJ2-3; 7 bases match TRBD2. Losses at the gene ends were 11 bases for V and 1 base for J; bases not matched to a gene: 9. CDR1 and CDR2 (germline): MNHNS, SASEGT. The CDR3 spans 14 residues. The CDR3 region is CASKQRGRTDTQYF. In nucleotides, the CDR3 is TGTGCCTCAAAACAGCGGGGCCGCACAGATACGCAGTATTTT.

CDR3 region: CASSLRLAGGNEQFF. CDR3 nucleotide sequence: TGTGCCAGCAGCTTAAGGCTAGCGGGGGGCAATGAGCAGTTCTTC. V gene TRBV11-2 combines with J gene TRBJ2-1, with 11 bases lining up with TRBD2. Germline CDR1 is SGHAT and CDR2 is FQNNGV. The CDR3 runs to 15 residues. Losses at the gene ends were 2 bases for V and 6 bases for J; bases not matched to a gene: 3. Full variable domain (rest looked up from reference TRBV11-2 and TRBJ2-1): EAGVAQSPRYKIIEKRQSVAFWCNPISGHATLYWYQQILGQGPKLLIQFQNNGVVDDSQLPKDRFSAERLKGVDSTLKIQPAKLEDSAVYLCASSLRLAGGNEQFFGPGTRLTVL.

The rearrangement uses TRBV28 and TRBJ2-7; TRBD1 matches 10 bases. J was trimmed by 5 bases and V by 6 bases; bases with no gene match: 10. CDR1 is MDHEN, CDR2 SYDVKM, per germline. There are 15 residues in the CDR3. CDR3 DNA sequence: TGTGCCAGCAGCAGCACCGGGACAGGGGCACACGAGCAGTACTTC. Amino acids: CASSSTGTGAHEQYF.

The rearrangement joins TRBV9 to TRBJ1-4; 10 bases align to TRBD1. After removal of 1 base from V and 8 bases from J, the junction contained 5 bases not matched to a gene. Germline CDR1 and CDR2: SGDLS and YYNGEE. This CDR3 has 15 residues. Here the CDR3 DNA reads TGTGCCAGCAGCGTAACCGGACAGGGGGGGGAAAAACTGTTTTTT. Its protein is CASSVTGQGGEKLFF. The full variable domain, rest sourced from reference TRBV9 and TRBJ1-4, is DSGVTQTPKHLITATGQRVTLRCSPRSGDLSVYWYQQSLDQGLQFLIQYYNGEERAKGNILERFSAQQFPDLHSELNLSSLELGDSALYFCASSVTGQGGEKLFFGSGTQLSVL.

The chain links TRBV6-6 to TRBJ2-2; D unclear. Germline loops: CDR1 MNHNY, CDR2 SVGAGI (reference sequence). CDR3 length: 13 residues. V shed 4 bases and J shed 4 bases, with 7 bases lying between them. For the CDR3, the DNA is TGTGCCAGCAGTTTCCACTCCACCGGGGAGCTGTTTTTT. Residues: CASSFHSTGELFF.

CDR3 protein: CASSLDSGNTEAFF. CDR3 sequence (DNA): TGTGCCAGCAGCTTAGATTCGGGGAACACTGAAGCTTTCTTT. V gene TRBV7-9 combines with J gene TRBJ1-1; D unclear. The V end lost 1 base, the J end lost 1 base, and 7 bases lay between the germline ends. This CDR3 comprises 14 residues. In germline, CDR1 is SEHNR, CDR2 FQNEAQ (reference sequence).

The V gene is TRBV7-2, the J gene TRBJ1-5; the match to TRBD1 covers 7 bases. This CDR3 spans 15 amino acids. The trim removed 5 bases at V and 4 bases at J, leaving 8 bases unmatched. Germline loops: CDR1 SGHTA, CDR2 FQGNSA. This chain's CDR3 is CASSERQGNNQPQHF. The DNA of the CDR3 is TGTGCCAGCAGCGAGCGACAGGGAAATAATCAGCCCCAGCATTTT.

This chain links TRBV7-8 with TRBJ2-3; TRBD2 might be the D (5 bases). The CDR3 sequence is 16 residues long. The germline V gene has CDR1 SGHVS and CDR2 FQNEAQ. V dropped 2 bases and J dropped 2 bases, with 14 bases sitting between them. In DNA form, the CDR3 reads TGTGCCAGCAGCTTACGTGGCACTAGAAACACAGATACGCAGTATTTT. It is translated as CASSLRGTRNTDTQYF.

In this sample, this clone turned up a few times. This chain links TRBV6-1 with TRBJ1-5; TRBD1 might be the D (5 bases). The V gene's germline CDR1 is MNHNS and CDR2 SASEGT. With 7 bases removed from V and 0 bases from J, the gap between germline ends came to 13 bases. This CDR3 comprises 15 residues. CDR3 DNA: TGTGCCAGCACCGACCGACAGAGTAGCAATCAGCCCCAGCATTTT. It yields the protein CASTDRQSSNQPQHF.

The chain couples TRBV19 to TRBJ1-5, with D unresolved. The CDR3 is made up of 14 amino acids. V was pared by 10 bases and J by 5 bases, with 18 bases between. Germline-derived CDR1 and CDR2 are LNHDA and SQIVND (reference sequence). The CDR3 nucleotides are TGTGCCACCAGCTCGGTGAGTCGGGATCAGCCCCAGCATTTT. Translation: CATSSVSRDQPQHF.

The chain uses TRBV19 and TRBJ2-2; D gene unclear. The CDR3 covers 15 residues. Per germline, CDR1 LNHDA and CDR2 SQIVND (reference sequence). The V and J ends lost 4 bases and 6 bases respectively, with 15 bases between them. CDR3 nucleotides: TGTGCCAGTAGTACCGTTCTAGGTCGCGCCGGGGAGCTGTTTTTT. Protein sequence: CASSTVLGRAGELFF.

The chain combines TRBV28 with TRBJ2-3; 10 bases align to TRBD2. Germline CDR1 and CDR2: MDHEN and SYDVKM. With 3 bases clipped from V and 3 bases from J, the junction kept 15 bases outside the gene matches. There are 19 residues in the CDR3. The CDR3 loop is CASSFPINPLAGDTDTQYF. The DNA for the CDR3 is TGTGCCAGCAGTTTCCCTATAAACCCCCTAGCGGGGGATACAGATACGCAGTATTTT. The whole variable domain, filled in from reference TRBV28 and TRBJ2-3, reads DVKVTQSSRYLVKRTGEKVFLECVQDMDHENMFWYRQDPGLGLRLIYFSYDVKMKEKGDIPEGYSVSREKKERFSLILESASTNQTSMYLCASSFPINPLAGDTDTQYFGPGTRLTVL.

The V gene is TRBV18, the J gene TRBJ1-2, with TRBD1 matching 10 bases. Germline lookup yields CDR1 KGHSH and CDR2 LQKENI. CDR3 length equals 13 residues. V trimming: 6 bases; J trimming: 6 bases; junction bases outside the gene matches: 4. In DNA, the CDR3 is TGTGCCAGCTCTCAGGGACAGGGGAATGGCTACACCTTC. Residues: CASSQGQGNGYTF.

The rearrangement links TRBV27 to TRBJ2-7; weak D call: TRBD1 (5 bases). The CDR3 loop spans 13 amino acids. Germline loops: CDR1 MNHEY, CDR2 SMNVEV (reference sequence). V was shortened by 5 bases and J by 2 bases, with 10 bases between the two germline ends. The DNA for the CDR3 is TGTGCCAGCAGTAAGACAGACCCCTACGAGCAGTACTTC. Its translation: CASSKTDPYEQYF.

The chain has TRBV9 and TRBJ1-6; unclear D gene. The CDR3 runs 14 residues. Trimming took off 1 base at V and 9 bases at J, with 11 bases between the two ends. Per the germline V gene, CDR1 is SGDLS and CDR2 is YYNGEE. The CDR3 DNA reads TGTGCCAGCAGCGTAACCCCCCTTAGTTCACCCCTCCACTTT. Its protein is CASSVTPLSSPLHF. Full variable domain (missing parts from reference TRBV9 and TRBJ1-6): DSGVTQTPKHLITATGQRVTLRCSPRSGDLSVYWYQQSLDQGLQFLIQYYNGEERAKGNILERFSAQQFPDLHSELNLSSLELGDSALYFCASSVTPLSSPLHFGNGTRLTVT.

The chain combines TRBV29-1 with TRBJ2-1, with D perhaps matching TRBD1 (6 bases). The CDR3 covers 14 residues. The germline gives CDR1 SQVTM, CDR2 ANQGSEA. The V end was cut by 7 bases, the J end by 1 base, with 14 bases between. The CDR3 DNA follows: TGCAGCGCCGAAGGGGGAGAATCCTACAATGAGCAGTTCTTC. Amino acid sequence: CSAEGGESYNEQFF.

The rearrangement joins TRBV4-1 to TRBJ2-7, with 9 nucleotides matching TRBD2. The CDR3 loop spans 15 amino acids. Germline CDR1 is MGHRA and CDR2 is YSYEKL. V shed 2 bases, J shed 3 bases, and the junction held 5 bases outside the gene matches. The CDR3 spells CASSQWAGGLYEQYF. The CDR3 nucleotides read TGCGCCAGCAGCCAATGGGCGGGGGGGCTCTACGAGCAGTACTTC.

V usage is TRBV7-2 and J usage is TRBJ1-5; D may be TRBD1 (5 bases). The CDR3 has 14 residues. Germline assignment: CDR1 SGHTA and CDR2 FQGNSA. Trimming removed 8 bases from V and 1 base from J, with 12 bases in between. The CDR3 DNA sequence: TGTGCCAGCTCATGGGGGGGAAGCAATCAGCCCCAGCATTTT. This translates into CASSWGGSNQPQHF.

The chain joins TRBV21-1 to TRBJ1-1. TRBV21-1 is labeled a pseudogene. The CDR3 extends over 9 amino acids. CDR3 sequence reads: CAFVRGAFF. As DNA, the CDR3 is TGTGCCTTTGTTAGAGGAGCTTTCTTT.

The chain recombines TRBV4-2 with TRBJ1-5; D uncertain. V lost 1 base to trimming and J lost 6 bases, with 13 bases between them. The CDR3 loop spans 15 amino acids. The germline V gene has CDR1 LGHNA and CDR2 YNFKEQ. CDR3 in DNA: TGTGCCAGCAGCCAAGGGCGAGGGCTCGGTCAGCCCCAGCATTTT. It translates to CASSQGRGLGQPQHF.

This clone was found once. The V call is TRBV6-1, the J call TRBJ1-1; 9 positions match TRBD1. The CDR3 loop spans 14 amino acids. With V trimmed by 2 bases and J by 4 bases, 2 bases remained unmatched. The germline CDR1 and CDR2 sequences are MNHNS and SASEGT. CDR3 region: CASSEWDRATEAFF. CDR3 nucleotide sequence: TGTGCCAGCAGTGAATGGGACAGGGCCACTGAAGCTTTCTTT.